The present T cell receptor beta chain was sequenced within a study of blood T cells in healthy people across ages. This clonotype was observed a handful of times. CDR3 length: 15 amino acids. The V end lost 4 bases, the J end lost 6 bases, and 16 bases lay between the germline ends. From germline, CDR1 is LGHDT and CDR2 YNNKEL (reference sequence). Then a second PCR, running about 6 to 12 cycles, was carried out with a sample-barcoded 5' primer and a J-beta primer mix. TCRdb called the 5' RACE reads again in MiXCR, with one record for every CDR3 protein. The sample includes more than 650,000 distinct CDR3 sequences, 20% to 30% of them seen just once. The data were also submitted as part of a second study, on T cells of mothers and their children. Per that study: RNA extracted was entirely used for cDNA synthesis, roughly 1.6 ug per 15 ul.

The chain carries TRBV3-1 and TRBJ2-4; D might be TRBD2 (6 bases). The clonotype originates from a boy younger than 18 in good health. Sequenced material: blood. The CDR3 DNA reads TGTGCCAGCAGCCTGGGACTCCCCCTCTTAAACATTCAGTACTTC. Protein product: CASSLGLPLLNIQYF.